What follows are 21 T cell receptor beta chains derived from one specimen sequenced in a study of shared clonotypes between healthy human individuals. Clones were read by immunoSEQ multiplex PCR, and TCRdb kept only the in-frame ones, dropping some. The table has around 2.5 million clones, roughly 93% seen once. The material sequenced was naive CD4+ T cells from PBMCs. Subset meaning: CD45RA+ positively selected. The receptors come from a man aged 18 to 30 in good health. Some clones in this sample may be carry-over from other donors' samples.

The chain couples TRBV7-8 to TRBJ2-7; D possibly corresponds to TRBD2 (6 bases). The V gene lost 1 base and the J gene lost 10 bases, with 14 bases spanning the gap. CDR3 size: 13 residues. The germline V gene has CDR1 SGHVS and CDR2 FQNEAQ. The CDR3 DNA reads TGTGCCAGCAGCTTAGGAGAGCGGGCGGAACAGTACTTC. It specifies CASSLGERAEQYF. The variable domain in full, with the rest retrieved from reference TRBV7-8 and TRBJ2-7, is GAGVSQSPRYKVAKRGQDVALRCDPISGHVSLFWYQQALGQGPEFLTYFQNEAQLDKSGLPSDRFFAERPEGSVSTLKIQRTQQEDSAVYLCASSLGERAEQYFGPGTRLTVT.

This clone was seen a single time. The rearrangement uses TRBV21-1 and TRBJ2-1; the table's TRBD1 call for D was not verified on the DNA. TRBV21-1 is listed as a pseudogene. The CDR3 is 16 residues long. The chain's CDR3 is CASSKAGFRGANEQFF. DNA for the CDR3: TGTGCCAGCAGCAAAGCGGGGTTCAGGGGGGCGAATGAGCAGTTCTTC.

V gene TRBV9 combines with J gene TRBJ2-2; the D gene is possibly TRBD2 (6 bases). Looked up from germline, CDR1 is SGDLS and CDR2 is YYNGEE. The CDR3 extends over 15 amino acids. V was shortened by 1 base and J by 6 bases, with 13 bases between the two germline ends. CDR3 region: CASSVPGAMAGELFF. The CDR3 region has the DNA TGTGCCAGCAGCGTACCGGGAGCGATGGCCGGGGAGCTGTTTTTT.

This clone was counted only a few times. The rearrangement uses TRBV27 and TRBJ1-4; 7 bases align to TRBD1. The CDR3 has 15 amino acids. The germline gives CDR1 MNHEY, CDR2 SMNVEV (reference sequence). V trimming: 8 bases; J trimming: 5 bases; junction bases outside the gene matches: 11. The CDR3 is CASGPRQGRNEKLFF. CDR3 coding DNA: TGTGCCAGCGGCCCACGACAGGGCAGAAATGAAAAACTGTTTTTT.

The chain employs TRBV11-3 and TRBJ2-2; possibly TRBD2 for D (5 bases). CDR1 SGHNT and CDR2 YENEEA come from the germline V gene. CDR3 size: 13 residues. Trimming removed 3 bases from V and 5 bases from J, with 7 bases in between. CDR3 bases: TGTGCCAGCAGCTTGATAGCGACCGGGGAGCTGTTTTTT. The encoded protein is CASSLIATGELFF.

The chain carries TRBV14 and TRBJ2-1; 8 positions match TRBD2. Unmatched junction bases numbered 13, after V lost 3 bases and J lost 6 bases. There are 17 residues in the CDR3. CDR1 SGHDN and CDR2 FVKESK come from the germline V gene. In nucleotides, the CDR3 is TGTGCCAGCAGCCATTCCGAAGCGGGAGTACTGGCCAATGAGCAGTTCTTC. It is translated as CASSHSEAGVLANEQFF.

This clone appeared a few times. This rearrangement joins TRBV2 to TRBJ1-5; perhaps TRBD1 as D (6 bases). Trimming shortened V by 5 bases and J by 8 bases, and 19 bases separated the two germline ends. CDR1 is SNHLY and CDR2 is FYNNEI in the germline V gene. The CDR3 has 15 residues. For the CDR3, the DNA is TGTGCCAGCAGTTACGAGTTGACAGGTATAAAGCCCCAGCATTTT. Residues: CASSYELTGIKPQHF.

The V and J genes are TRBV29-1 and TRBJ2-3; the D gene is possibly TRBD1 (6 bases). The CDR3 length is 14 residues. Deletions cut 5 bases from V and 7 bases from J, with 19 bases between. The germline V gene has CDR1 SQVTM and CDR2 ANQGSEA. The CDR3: CSVRTASRRYTQYF. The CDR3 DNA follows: TGCAGCGTTCGGACAGCCTCGAGGAGGTATACGCAGTATTTT.

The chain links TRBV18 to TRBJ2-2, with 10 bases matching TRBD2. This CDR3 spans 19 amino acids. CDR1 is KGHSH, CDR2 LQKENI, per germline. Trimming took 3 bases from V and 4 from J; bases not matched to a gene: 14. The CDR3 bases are TGTGCCAGCTCACCGTTGAGTTCTAGCGGGAGAAGGGGCACCGGGGAGCTGTTTTTT. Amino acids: CASSPLSSSGRRGTGELFF.

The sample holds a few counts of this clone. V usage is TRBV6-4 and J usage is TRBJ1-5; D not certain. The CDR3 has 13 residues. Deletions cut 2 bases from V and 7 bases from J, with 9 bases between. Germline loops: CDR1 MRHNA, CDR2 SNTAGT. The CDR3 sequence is CASSDQMGQPQHF. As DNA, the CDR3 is TGTGCCAGCAGTGACCAGATGGGCCAGCCCCAGCATTTT.

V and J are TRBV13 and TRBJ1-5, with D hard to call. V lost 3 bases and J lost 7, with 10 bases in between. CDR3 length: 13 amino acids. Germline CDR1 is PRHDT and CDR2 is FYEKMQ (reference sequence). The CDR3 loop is CASSLAVGQPQHF. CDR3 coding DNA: TGTGCCAGCAGCTTGGCGGTGGGGCAGCCCCAGCATTTT.

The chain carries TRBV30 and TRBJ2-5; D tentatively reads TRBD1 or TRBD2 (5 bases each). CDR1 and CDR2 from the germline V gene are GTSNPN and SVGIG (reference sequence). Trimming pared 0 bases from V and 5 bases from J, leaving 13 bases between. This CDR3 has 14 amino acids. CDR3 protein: CAWSVLGDSETQYF. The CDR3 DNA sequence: TGTGCCTGGAGTGTATTGGGGGATAGTGAGACCCAGTACTTC.

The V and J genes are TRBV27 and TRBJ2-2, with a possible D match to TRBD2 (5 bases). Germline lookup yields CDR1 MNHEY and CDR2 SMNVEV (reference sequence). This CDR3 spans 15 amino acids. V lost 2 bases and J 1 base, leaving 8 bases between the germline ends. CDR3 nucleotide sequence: TGTGCCAGCAGTTTAGGTCGGGGGAACACCGGGGAGCTGTTTTTT. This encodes CASSLGRGNTGELFF.

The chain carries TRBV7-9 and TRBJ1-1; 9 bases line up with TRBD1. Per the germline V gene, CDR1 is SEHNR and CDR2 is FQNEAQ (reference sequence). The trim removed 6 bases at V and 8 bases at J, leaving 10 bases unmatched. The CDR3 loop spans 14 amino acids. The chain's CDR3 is CASRRKNRGLEAFF. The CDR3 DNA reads TGTGCCAGCAGACGGAAAAACAGGGGGCTGGAAGCTTTCTTT.

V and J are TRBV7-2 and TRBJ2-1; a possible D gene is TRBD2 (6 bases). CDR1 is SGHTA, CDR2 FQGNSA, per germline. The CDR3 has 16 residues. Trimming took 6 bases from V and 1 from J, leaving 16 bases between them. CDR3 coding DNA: TGTGCCAGCAGACAAGGGATAGCGGCTTCCTACAATGAGCAGTTCTTC. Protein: CASRQGIAASYNEQFF.

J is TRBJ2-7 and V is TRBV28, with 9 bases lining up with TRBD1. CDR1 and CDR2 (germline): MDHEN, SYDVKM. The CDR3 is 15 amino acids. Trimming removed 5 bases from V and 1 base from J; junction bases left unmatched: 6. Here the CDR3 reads CASSRWTGASYEQYF. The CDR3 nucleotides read TGTGCCAGCAGTCGTTGGACAGGGGCGTCCTACGAGCAGTACTTC. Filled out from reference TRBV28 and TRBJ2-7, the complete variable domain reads DVKVTQSSRYLVKRTGEKVFLECVQDMDHENMFWYRQDPGLGLRLIYFSYDVKMKEKGDIPEGYSVSREKKERFSLILESASTNQTSMYLCASSRWTGASYEQYFGPGTRLTVT.

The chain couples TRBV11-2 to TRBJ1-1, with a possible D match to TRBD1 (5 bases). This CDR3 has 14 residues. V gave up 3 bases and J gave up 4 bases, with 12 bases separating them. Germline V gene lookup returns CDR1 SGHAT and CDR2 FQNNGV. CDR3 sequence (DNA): TGTGCCAGCAGCTTCGGGGGTCCTACCACTGAAGCTTTCTTT. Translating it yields CASSFGGPTTEAFF.

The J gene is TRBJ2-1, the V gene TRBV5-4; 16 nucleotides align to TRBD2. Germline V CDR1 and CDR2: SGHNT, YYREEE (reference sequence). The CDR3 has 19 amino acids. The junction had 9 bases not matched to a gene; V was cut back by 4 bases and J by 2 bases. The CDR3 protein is CASSGGLAGGPLPYNEQFF. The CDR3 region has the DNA TGTGCCAGCAGCGGGGGACTAGCGGGAGGGCCTTTGCCCTACAATGAGCAGTTCTTC.

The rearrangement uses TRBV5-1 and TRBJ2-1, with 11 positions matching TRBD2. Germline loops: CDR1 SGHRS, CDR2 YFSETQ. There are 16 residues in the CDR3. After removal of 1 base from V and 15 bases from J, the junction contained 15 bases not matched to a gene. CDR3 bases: TGCGCCAGCAGCTTGATTTTAGCGGGAGGGCCCATATCACCGTTCTTC. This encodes CASSLILAGGPISPFF.

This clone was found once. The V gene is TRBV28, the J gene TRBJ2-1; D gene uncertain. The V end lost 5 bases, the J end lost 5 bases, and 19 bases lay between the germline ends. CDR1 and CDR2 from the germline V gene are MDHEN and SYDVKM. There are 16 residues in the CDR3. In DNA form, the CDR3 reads TGTGCCAGCAGTCGCCCTTTGCGGAACGACAACAATGAGCAGTTCTTC. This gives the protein CASSRPLRNDNNEQFF.

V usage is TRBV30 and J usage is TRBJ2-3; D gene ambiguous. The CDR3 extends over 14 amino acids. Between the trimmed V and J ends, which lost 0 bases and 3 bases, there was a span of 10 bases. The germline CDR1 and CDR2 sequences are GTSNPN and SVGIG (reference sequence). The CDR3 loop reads CAWSVSQITDTQYF. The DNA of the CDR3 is TGTGCCTGGAGTGTATCGCAGATTACAGATACGCAGTATTTT.